The rows below give T cell receptor beta chains drawn from one sample of a study of T cell responses to AZD1222 COVID-19 vaccine. Only in-frame clones appear in the TCRdb table, and some are missing; sequencing was by immunoSEQ multiplex PCR. The sample includes 150,000 to 200,000 clones, over 80% of them seen just once. Sequencing used peripheral blood, obtained on day 0 of AZD1222 vaccination. These receptors all stem from an adult in good health. Both conserved end residues are part of each CDR3. The D gene is left open where the match is weak. The size entry is marked missing in some rows and otherwise reads once, few, many or a size class.

d_call	clone_size	v_call	j_call	cdr3_aa	cdr3_nt
-	-	TRBV30	TRBJ2-7	CAWSVGQSTTYEQYF	TGTGCCTGGAGTGTGGGGCAGTCCACCACCTACGAGCAGTACTTC
TRBD1	-	TRBV19	TRBJ1-4	CASSSYFKRDRGSNKRNEKLFF	TGTGCCAGTAGTTCATATTTCAAGCGGGACAGGGGCAGTAATAAGAGGAATGAAAAACTGTTTTTT
TRBD2	-	TRBV19	TRBJ2-1	CASMGLYNEQFF	TGTGCCAGTATGGGACTATACAATGAGCAGTTCTTC
-	-	TRBV5-6	TRBJ2-5	CASGLAETQYF	TGTGCTTCGGGTCTAGCGGAGACCCAGTACTTC
-	-	TRBV20-1	TRBJ2-3	CSASRYASGTDTQYF	TGCAGTGCGAGTCGTTATGCTAGCGGCACAGATACGCAGTATTTT
TRBD2	once	TRBV5-1	TRBJ2-1	CASNIAGGYNEQFF	TGCGCCAGCAACATAGCGGGGGGCTACAATGAGCAGTTCTTC
-	-	TRBV3-1/TRBV3-2	TRBJ1-5	CASSQGKMGGVSNQPQHF	TGTGCCAGCAGCCAAGGAAAAATGGGGGGGGTGAGCAATCAGCCCCAGCATTTT
-	-	TRBV19	TRBJ2-7	CASKVRQMSSYEQYF	TGTGCCAGTAAGGTGAGACAGATGAGCTCCTACGAGCAGTACTTC
TRBD1	once	TRBV24-1	TRBJ1-1	CATSGQDRGIYTEAFF	TGTGCCACCAGTGGCCAGGACAGGGGAATCTACACTGAAGCTTTCTTT
-	-	TRBV28	TRBJ2-5	CASSLMKETQYF	TGTGCCAGCAGTTTAATGAAGGAGACCCAGTACTTC
-	-	TRBV7-2	TRBJ1-1	CASSLLWRGNTEAFF	TGTGCCAGCAGCTTATTGTGGCGCGGGAACACTGAAGCTTTCTTT
-	-	TRBV7-3	TRBJ1-2	CASSPAWGGDPYGYTF	TGTGCCAGCAGCCCTGCTTGGGGGGGCGACCCCTATGGCTACACCTTC
TRBD2	-	TRBV10-3	TRBJ2-3	CAISESSKRGGIDTQYF	TGTGCCATCAGTGAGTCGAGCAAGCGGGGGGGAATCGATACGCAGTATTTT
-	-	TRBV19	TRBJ1-5	CASSRTASNQPQHF	TGTGCCAGTAGTCGGACAGCTAGCAATCAGCCCCAGCATTTT
TRBD1	once	TRBV20-1	TRBJ1-2	CSASLIRGQVANYGYTF	TGCAGTGCTAGTCTTATCAGGGGGCAGGTAGCTAACTATGGCTACACCTTC
-	-	TRBV28	TRBJ1-6	CASSLQGFYNSPLHF	TGTGCCAGCAGTTTACAGGGTTTCTATAATTCACCCCTCCACTTT
-	once	TRBV30	TRBJ1-5	CAWSPLGNQPQHF	TGTGCCTGGAGCCCCCTTGGAAATCAGCCCCAGCATTTT
-	-	TRBV7-8	TRBJ2-5	CASSFLGLAQYF	TGTGCCAGCAGCTTCCTGGGACTGGCCCAGTACTTC
TRBD2	-	TRBV3-1/TRBV3-2	TRBJ2-1	CASSQGSGRWDEQFF	TGTGCCAGCAGCCAGGGGAGCGGGAGATGGGATGAGCAGTTCTTC
-	-	TRBV27	TRBJ2-5	CASSLFRGGGIEETQYF	TGTGCCAGCAGTTTATTCCGAGGGGGAGGGATCGAAGAGACCCAGTACTTC
-	-	TRBV14	TRBJ1-6	CASSKHGGSIGSPLHF	TGTGCCAGCAGCAAACACGGCGGCAGCATTGGATCACCCCTCCACTTT
TRBD2	-	TRBV9	TRBJ2-1	CASSVRGLAGAYNEQFF	TGTGCCAGCAGCGTCCGCGGACTAGCGGGGGCCTACAATGAGCAGTTCTTC
TRBD2	few	TRBV27	TRBJ2-3	CASSWGLAGRDTQYF	TGTGCCAGCAGTTGGGGACTAGCGGGAAGAGATACGCAGTATTTT
TRBD1	-	TRBV7-2	TRBJ2-7	CASSQDRGRFEQYF	TGTGCCAGCAGCCAGGACAGGGGGCGCTTCGAGCAGTACTTC
-	-	TRBV5-4	TRBJ2-3	CASSLRQSASTDTQYF	TGTGCCAGCAGCTTAAGACAGAGTGCTAGCACAGATACGCAGTATTTT
-	-	TRBV24-1	TRBJ2-7	CATSDQTSSYEQYF	TGTGCCACCAGTGATCAAACAAGCTCCTACGAGCAGTACTTC
-	once	TRBV5-1	TRBJ1-2	CASSLDRDLYGYTF	TGCGCCAGCAGCTTGGACAGGGATCTTTATGGCTACACCTTC
-	-	TRBV5-1	TRBJ2-7	CASSLVGETEQYF	TGCGCCAGCAGCTTGGTGGGGGAAACGGAGCAGTACTTC
-	-	TRBV5-1	TRBJ2-2	CASSLEAGPGELFF	TGCGCCAGCAGCTTGGAGGCAGGGCCCGGGGAGCTGTTTTTT
-	-	TRBV7-8	TRBJ2-5	CASSYVSGWEKETQYF	TGTGCCAGCAGCTACGTATCAGGGTGGGAGAAAGAGACCCAGTACTTC
-	few	TRBV29-1	TRBJ1-2	CSVEGGYTF	TGCAGCGTTGAAGGAGGCTACACCTTC
-	-	TRBV7-9	TRBJ1-5	CASSLGQYSNQPQHF	TGTGCCAGCAGCCTCGGACAGTATAGCAATCAGCCCCAGCATTTT
-	-	TRBV10-3	TRBJ1-1	CAISESNYEAFF	TGTGCCATCAGTGAGTCGAACTATGAAGCTTTCTTT
TRBD2	-	TRBV19	TRBJ2-1	CASSMKLAGAGGDEQFF	TGTGCCAGTAGTATGAAGCTAGCGGGAGCAGGAGGTGATGAGCAGTTCTTC
-	-	TRBV5-4	TRBJ2-1	CASSLEGVRVNEQFF	TGTGCCAGCAGCTTGGAGGGGGTTAGGGTCAATGAGCAGTTCTTC
TRBD2	-	TRBV7-3	TRBJ2-3	CASSRLAGMDTQYF	TGTGCCAGCAGTCGACTAGCGGGAATGGATACGCAGTATTTT
-	few	TRBV30	TRBJ2-7	CAWSGGTQSYEQYF	TGTGCCTGGAGTGGCGGGACCCAGAGCTACGAGCAGTACTTC
TRBD1	-	TRBV7-9	TRBJ2-1	CASSFGQGANEQFF	TGTGCCAGCAGCTTTGGACAGGGGGCGAATGAGCAGTTCTTC
TRBD1	once	TRBV2	TRBJ2-1	CASAGQGDNEQFF	TGTGCCAGCGCGGGACAGGGGGACAATGAGCAGTTCTTC
TRBD1	-	TRBV10-3	TRBJ1-5	CAISEDRVGQPQHF	TGTGCCATCAGTGAGGACAGGGTGGGTCAGCCCCAGCATTTT
-	once	TRBV30	TRBJ2-7	CAWTIGYEQYF	TGTGCCTGGACGATAGGCTACGAGCAGTACTTC
-	-	TRBV4-3	TRBJ1-6	CASSREGLNNSPLHF	TGCGCCAGCAGCCGAGAGGGACTGAATAATTCACCCCTCCACTTT
TRBD1	-	TRBV11-2	TRBJ1-5	CASSLDGQGNQHF	TGTGCCAGCAGCTTAGATGGACAGGGGAACCAGCATTTT
-	once	TRBV28	TRBJ1-4	CASSPDGGRNEKLFF	TGTGCCAGCAGTCCTGACGGCGGGAGGAATGAAAAACTGTTTTTT
TRBD1	-	TRBV7-9	TRBJ1-2	CASSFLPGAGGDYGYTF	TGTGCCAGCAGCTTCCTTCCCGGCGCAGGGGGGGACTATGGCTACACCTTC
-	-	TRBV9	TRBJ2-7	CASSVGAFDEQYF	TGTGCCAGCAGCGTAGGGGCGTTCGACGAGCAGTACTTC
-	-	TRBV30	TRBJ2-7	CAWSVAREQYF	TGTGCCTGGAGTGTTGCTCGTGAGCAGTACTTC
TRBD1	-	TRBV28	TRBJ1-5	CAVQQWGTGSFQPQHF	TGTGCCGTGCAACAATGGGGGACAGGGTCGTTTCAGCCCCAGCATTTT
TRBD1	-	TRBV28	TRBJ1-4	CASSTGQGGNEKLFF	TGTGCCAGCAGTACAGGACAGGGAGGGAACGAAAAACTGTTTTTT
-	-	TRBV6-5	TRBJ2-7	CASSYSGGLSYEQYF	TGTGCCAGCAGTTACTCAGGAGGACTCTCCTACGAGCAGTACTTC
TRBD2	-	TRBV19	TRBJ2-1	CASSVTSGNLNEQFF	TGTGCCAGTAGTGTGACTAGCGGGAATCTTAATGAGCAGTTCTTC
TRBD1	-	TRBV7-2	TRBJ1-6	CASSPDRGQYNSPLHF	TGTGCCAGCAGCCCCGACAGGGGCCAATATAATTCACCCCTCCACTTT